These 27 T cell receptor beta chains share one sample of origin, sequenced in a study of response to subunit inactivated influenza vaccine. MiXCR, run by TCRdb on the RT-PCR reads, gives a single entry per CDR3 protein. The sample carries 450,000 to 600,000 distinct CDR3 sequences, 15% to 20% recorded once. The source material was CD4+ T cells sorted from PBMCs, sampled about 24 months after vaccination. The receptors stem from a man between 50 and 69 years old who received an inactivated influenza vaccine.

The CDR3 DNA reads as TGCGCCAGCAGGCCCCAAAGCTCCTACAATGAGCAGTTCTTC. It yields the protein CASRPQSSYNEQFF. This chain links TRBV5-1 with TRBJ2-1; no clear D. The germline V gene encodes CDR1 SGHRS and CDR2 YFSETQ. CDR3 length: 14 residues. Trimming stripped 5 bases from V and 0 bases from J, with 9 bases between.

CDR3 region: CASSPLKDIGNTIYF. CDR3 coding DNA: TGTGCCAGCTCACCTCTTAAGGACATCGGAAACACCATATATTTT. The rearrangement joins TRBV18 to TRBJ1-3; perhaps TRBD1 as D (5 bases). Trimming left V 3 bases short and J 4 bases short, with 13 bases between. The CDR3 runs 15 residues. Germline V gene lookup returns CDR1 KGHSH and CDR2 LQKENI.

The chain employs TRBV10-1 and TRBJ2-1; no reliable D call. Trimming stripped 3 bases from V and 5 bases from J, with 5 bases between. This CDR3 spans 12 amino acids. Germline CDR1 WNHNN, CDR2 SYGVQD (reference sequence). CDR3 in DNA: TGCGCCAGCAGTGAATACAACAATGAGCAGTTCTTC. Translation gives CASSEYNNEQFF.

This clonotype was seen only a few times. This sequence joins TRBV29-1 and TRBJ2-1; D is undetermined. Germline values: CDR1 SQVTM, CDR2 ANQGSEA. The V gene lost 6 bases and the J gene lost 7 bases, with 16 bases spanning the gap. The CDR3 consists of 13 residues. CDR3: CSVDSWSRNEQFF. CDR3 nucleotides: TGCAGCGTCGACTCGTGGAGCCGAAATGAGCAGTTCTTC.

This clonotype showed up just a few times. The chain joins TRBV5-1 to TRBJ2-1; weak D call: TRBD2 (6 bases). V shed 1 base and J shed 9 bases, with 17 bases lying between them. CDR1 SGHRS and CDR2 YFSETQ come from the germline V gene. The CDR3 totals 15 residues. As DNA, the CDR3 is TGCGCCAGCAGCTTGACTAGCCCGGTTGCTATTGAGCAGTTCTTC. Protein product: CASSLTSPVAIEQFF. Filled out from reference TRBV5-1 and TRBJ2-1, the complete variable domain reads KAGVTQTPRYLIKTRGQQVTLSCSPISGHRSVSWYQQTPGQGLQFLFEYFSETQRNKGNFPGRFSGRQFSNSRSEMNVSTLELGDSALYLCASSLTSPVAIEQFFGPGTRLTVL.

The chain is built from TRBV5-6 and TRBJ2-2, with a weak D call TRBD2 (5 bases). The CDR3 has 15 amino acids. The V and J ends lost 6 bases and 4 bases respectively, with 16 bases between them. The germline V gene encodes CDR1 SGHDT and CDR2 YYEEEE. CDR3 in DNA: TGTGCCAGCACCTCTAGCCCGATGAGCACCGGGGAGCTGTTTTTT. Its protein product is CASTSSPMSTGELFF.

This chain connects TRBV15 to TRBJ2-3, with D uncertain. Germline V lookup: CDR1 LNHNV, CDR2 YYDKDF (reference sequence). V was pared by 8 bases and J by 1 base, with 10 bases between. This CDR3 region has 13 residues. CDR3 DNA sequence: TGTGCCACCGCACTTTTTGGCACAGATACGCAGTATTTT. Translating it yields CATALFGTDTQYF. The variable domain in full, with the rest retrieved from reference TRBV15 and TRBJ2-3, is DAMVIQNPRYQVTQFGKPVTLSCSQTLNHNVMYWYQQKSSQAPKLLFHYYDKDFNNEADTPDNFQSRRPNTSFCFLDIRSPGLGDTAMYLCATALFGTDTQYFGPGTRLTVL.

This clonotype was seen repeatedly, ten times or more. The chain employs TRBV19 and TRBJ2-3, with D uncertain. The CDR3 loop spans 15 amino acids. The V gene's germline CDR1 is LNHDA and CDR2 SQIVND (reference sequence). V dropped 5 bases and J dropped 0 bases, with 12 bases sitting between them. The CDR3 loop is CASSWQAISTDTQYF. The CDR3 DNA reads TGTGCCAGTAGTTGGCAGGCCATTAGCACAGATACGCAGTATTTT.

The chain is built from TRBV5-6 and TRBJ2-2; unclear D gene. Germline V gives CDR1 SGHDT, CDR2 YYEEEE. The CDR3 contains 16 residues. Deletions cut 1 base from V and 6 bases from J, with 16 bases between. CDR3 in DNA: TGTGCCAGCAGCTTGCCAGGACGGAGTGACGCCGGGGAGCTGTTTTTT. This gives the protein CASSLPGRSDAGELFF.

The sample holds a few counts of this clonotype. The chain has TRBV7-2 and TRBJ1-4; a possible D gene is TRBD1 (6 bases). Germline V gives CDR1 SGHTA, CDR2 FQGNSA. Trimming pared 3 bases from V and 5 bases from J, leaving 16 bases between. CDR3 length: 16 residues. The CDR3 region has the DNA TGTGCCAGCAGCTTGGCAGGGGAAGTCCCCAATGAAAAACTGTTTTTT. It yields the protein CASSLAGEVPNEKLFF.

With regard to this clonotype: Possible read error: a much larger clone is one base away. The final CDR3 position lacks the conserved phenylalanine or tryptophan, pointing to a likely read error. This rearrangement joins TRBV11-2 to TRBJ2-2; TRBD2 matches at 11 bases. After removal of 3 bases from V and 5 bases from J, the junction contained 2 bases not matched to a gene. The CDR3 contains 15 residues. Germline V gives CDR1 SGHAT, CDR2 FQNNGV. This CDR3 reads CASSFGLAGTGELFS. The CDR3 coding sequence is TGTGCCAGCAGCTTTGGACTAGCGGGTACCGGGGAGCTGTTTTCT.

The chain joins TRBV10-3 to TRBJ2-1; 11 bases are shared with TRBD1. The V segment lost 2 bases and the J segment 7 bases; nucleotides outside the gene matches: 4. Germline V gene lookup returns CDR1 ENHRY and CDR2 SYGVKD. CDR3 length equals 15 residues. The CDR3 sequence: CAISERDRGTNEQFF. DNA for the CDR3: TGTGCCATCAGTGAGAGGGACAGGGGGACTAATGAGCAGTTCTTC.

This chain uses TRBV11-2 with TRBJ2-5; TRBD1 agrees at 9 bases. The germline V gene encodes CDR1 SGHAT and CDR2 FQNNGV. The CDR3 has 15 residues. Trimming cost V 6 bases and J 2 bases; bases outside gene matches: 7. The CDR3 spells CASSIGTGKQETQYF. DNA for the CDR3: TGTGCCAGCAGTATAGGGACAGGGAAACAAGAGACCCAGTACTTC.

This clonotype turned up a few times. The chain employs TRBV5-1 and TRBJ2-2; D is possibly TRBD2 (5 bases). CDR1 is SGHRS and CDR2 is YFSETQ in the germline V gene. The CDR3 runs 15 residues. Trimming stripped 1 base from V and 4 bases from J, with 11 bases between. The CDR3 loop reads CASSLSGEITGELFF. Here the CDR3 DNA reads TGCGCCAGCAGCTTGTCCGGGGAGATCACCGGGGAGCTGTTTTTT.

The V gene is TRBV10-3, the J gene TRBJ1-5, with D hard to call. Germline CDR1 and CDR2: ENHRY and SYGVKD. The V end lost 3 bases, the J end lost 9 bases, and 9 bases lay between the germline ends. The CDR3 runs 12 residues. The CDR3 bases are TGTGCCATCAGTGACTCCCGGGGGCCCCAGCATTTT. Translating it yields CAISDSRGPQHF.

V gene TRBV5-1 combines with J gene TRBJ2-1; 15 bases are shared with TRBD2. The CDR3 is 16 residues long. The junction had 8 bases not matched to a gene; V was cut back by 4 bases and J by 9 bases. From germline, CDR1 is SGHRS and CDR2 YFSETQ. The CDR3 nucleotides are TGCGCCAGCAGCGACCGGACTAGCGGGGGGGCGGCTGAGCAGTTCTTC. Protein product: CASSDRTSGGAAEQFF.

The chain employs TRBV6-2 or TRBV6-3 and TRBJ2-6, with D perhaps being TRBD1 or TRBD2 (5 bases each). V lost 2 bases and J lost 4, with 9 bases in between. This CDR3 region has 15 residues. The germline gives CDR1 MNHEY, CDR2 SVGEGT. DNA of the CDR3: TGTGCCAGCAGTTACACTGGGACCGGGGCCAACGTCCTGACTTTC. This sequence encodes CASSYTGTGANVLTF.

The chain uses TRBV4-3 and TRBJ1-3; no definite D call. V was clipped by 1 base and J by 0 bases, with 10 bases between them. Germline V CDR1 and CDR2: LGHNA, YSLEER. The CDR3 contains 16 residues. This CDR3 is CASSQGGLLSGNTIYF. CDR3 bases: TGCGCCAGCAGCCAAGGAGGTCTCCTCTCTGGAAACACCATATATTTT.

This clonotype was found a few times. The rearrangement uses TRBV15 and TRBJ2-3, with D uncertain. The germline V and J ends were trimmed by 5 bases and 3 bases, with 12 bases remaining between them. The CDR3 spans 14 residues. Germline-derived CDR1 and CDR2 are LNHNV and YYDKDF (reference sequence). Here the CDR3 DNA reads TGTGCCACCAGCGGACGAACTTCGACAGATACGCAGTATTTT. Translating gives CATSGRTSTDTQYF.

This clonotype appeared a few times. The chain joins TRBV20-1 to TRBJ2-4; the D is unclear. The CDR3 length is 13 residues. Germline V gene lookup returns CDR1 DFQATT and CDR2 SNEGSKA (reference sequence). Trimming removed 4 bases from V and 0 bases from J, with 7 bases in between. The CDR3 protein is CSAMYLAKNIQYF. Written as DNA, the CDR3 is TGCAGTGCTATGTACTTAGCCAAAAACATTCAGTACTTC.

This clonotype was counted ten times or more. The chain is built from TRBV6-5 and TRBJ2-7; the match to TRBD2 covers 9 bases. The CDR3 sequence is 15 residues long. Germline V lookup: CDR1 MNHEY, CDR2 SVGAGI. V dropped 0 bases and J dropped 5; count of bases not matched to a gene: 5. This CDR3 is CASSYSPAGGNEQYF. CDR3 in DNA: TGTGCCAGCAGTTACTCTCCAGCGGGGGGCAACGAGCAGTACTTC.

The sample holds a few counts of this clonotype. The V call is TRBV28, the J call TRBJ2-3; possible D gene TRBD2, 6 bases. The CDR3 extends over 12 amino acids. Trimming cost V 1 base and J 8 bases, with 7 bases left between them. Per germline, CDR1 MDHEN and CDR2 SYDVKM. As DNA, the CDR3 is TGTGCCAGCAGTTTATTGGAGGGTACGCAGTATTTT. The encoded protein is CASSLLEGTQYF.

The chain recombines TRBV6-5 with TRBJ1-6; D uncertain. CDR3 length: 15 residues. The ends were cut back, 0 bases at V and 4 bases at J, with 7 bases in the middle. Germline CDR1 reads MNHEY; CDR2 reads SVGAGI. The CDR3 sequence: CASSYSWQYNSPLHF. CDR3 DNA: TGTGCCAGCAGTTACTCGTGGCAGTATAATTCACCCCTCCACTTT.

The chain employs TRBV12-3 or TRBV12-4 and TRBJ1-1, with D tentatively TRBD1 (6 bases). The CDR3 consists of 12 residues. V was trimmed by 7 bases and J by 8 bases, leaving 14 bases between them. The CDR3 is CASTGGGLEAFF. The DNA for the CDR3 is TGTGCCAGCACCGGGGGGGGGCTGGAAGCTTTCTTT.

The chain employs TRBV9 and TRBJ2-1, with TRBD2 matching 11 bases. Trimming at V came to 0 bases and at J to 9 bases, leaving 5 bases not matched to a gene. The CDR3 extends over 15 amino acids. Germline V gene lookup returns CDR1 SGDLS and CDR2 YYNGEE. The CDR3 sequence is CASSVVGLAGGEQFF. The CDR3 region has the DNA TGTGCCAGCAGCGTAGTAGGTCTAGCGGGAGGTGAGCAGTTCTTC.

The rearrangement uses TRBV11-2 and TRBJ2-1; 10 bases fit TRBD2. Germline trimming cut 6 bases from V and 9 bases from J; bases unmatched to any gene: 8. Germline V gives CDR1 SGHAT, CDR2 FQNNGV. The CDR3 extends over 14 amino acids. The CDR3 DNA reads TGTGCCAGCAGGTTAAGCGGGAGGGTAGGTGAGCAGTTCTTC. It encodes CASRLSGRVGEQFF.

Only a few counts were recorded for this clonotype. The chain is built from TRBV10-3 and TRBJ2-1; weak D call: TRBD2 (6 bases). The CDR3 is 11 amino acids. The V end lost 6 bases, the J end lost 7 bases, and 7 bases lay between the germline ends. Germline lookup yields CDR1 ENHRY and CDR2 SYGVKD. The CDR3: CAIRGTNEQFF. CDR3 DNA: TGTGCCATCAGAGGGACTAATGAGCAGTTCTTC.